This TCR beta chain was sequenced during a study of blood T cell repertoires in COVID-19. Study context: The United States, Italy and Spain provided the acute and convalescent COVID-19 samples. In each case, the material was cDNA or gDNA derived from T cells, B-cell-depleted T cells, or PBMCs.

Either two negative PCRs, clearance, or symptom resolution qualified Cohort 3 donors as recovered. Germline V gene sequence: CDR1 LNHDA, CDR2 SQIVND (reference sequence). The J segment lost 6 bases and the V segment lost 3 bases, leaving 7 bases of the junction unmatched. This CDR3 region has 17 residues. TCRdb keeps only in-frame clones here, not all; method: immunoSEQ multiplex PCR. Among about 220,000 clones listed, less than 90% were seen once. In its sample, this clone was seen a few times. This receptor was taken from a woman aged 35 to 49 who had recovered from COVID-19. J is TRBJ1-6 and V is TRBV19; 11 bases align to TRBD1. The sequenced sample was PBMCs or T cells enriched from blood (not recorded which). The CDR3 DNA reads as TGTGCCAGTAGTATCCTCGGACAGGGGGCCGGTAATTCACCCCTCCACTTT. This encodes CASSILGQGAGNSPLHF.